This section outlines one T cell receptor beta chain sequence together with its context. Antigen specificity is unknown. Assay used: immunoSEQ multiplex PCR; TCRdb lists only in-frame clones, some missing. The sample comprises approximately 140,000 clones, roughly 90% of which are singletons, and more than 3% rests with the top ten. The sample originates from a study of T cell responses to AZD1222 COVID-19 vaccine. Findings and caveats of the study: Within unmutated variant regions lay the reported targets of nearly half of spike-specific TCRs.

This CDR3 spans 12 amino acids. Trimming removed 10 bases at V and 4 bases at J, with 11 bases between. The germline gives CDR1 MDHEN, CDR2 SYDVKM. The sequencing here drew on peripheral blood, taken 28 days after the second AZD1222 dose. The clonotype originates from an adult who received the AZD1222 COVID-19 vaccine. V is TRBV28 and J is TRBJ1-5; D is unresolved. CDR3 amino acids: CANGVRNQPQHF. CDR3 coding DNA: TGTGCCAACGGGGTGAGGAATCAGCCCCAGCATTTT.